The TCR beta chain under discussion was sequenced for a study of CD8 T cells in Susac syndrome. Broader study findings: The study conceded that its TCR sequencing and HLA analysis involved relatively few individuals.

The RNA, about 0.45 to 1 ug, was put through reverse transcription using random hexamers. By means of immunoSEQ multiplex PCR, TCR beta CDR3 spanning 54 Vbeta and 13 Jbeta underwent amplification. TCRdb re-called the immunoSEQ multiplex PCR reads through MiXCR, storing one row per CDR3 protein. The sample consists of some 300,000 distinct CDR3 sequences, about nine tenths of them appearing once. The V gene lost 5 bases and the J gene lost 2 bases, with 10 bases spanning the gap. This CDR3 contains 14 residues. This clonotype showed up just a few times. The target antigen is unknown. The multiple sclerosis controls were treatment-naive patients with relapsing-remitting disease that was stable or active. TEMRA cells underwent FACS enrichment and CD8+ and CD4+ T cells underwent negative isolation.

The TCR comes from a human donor with multiple sclerosis. The sequenced material came from CD8+ T cells from PBMCs. The chain employs TRBV12-3 or TRBV12-4 and TRBJ1-5, with no clear D. CDR3 bases: TGTGCCAGCAGTCAGGACGGCGGCAATCAGCCCCAGCATTTT. Protein: CASSQDGGNQPQHF.